A selection of T cell receptor beta chains follows, all from one sample in a study of CD8+ T cells in alopecia areata. Repertoires were generated with immunoSEQ multiplex PCR, while TCRdb's copy carries only in-frame clones and drops some. The data hold 140,000 to 150,000 clones, with 45% to 60% observed a single time. Sequenced here: CD8+ T cells sorted from blood, sampled at week 4, from a patient treated with tofacitinib. The receptor source for this set is a human donor with alopecia areata. Each CDR3 is given with its conserved first and last residue. D genes are given only for firm matches. The size entry is marked missing in some rows and otherwise reads once, few, many or a size class.

once,TRBV6-6,.,TRBJ2-7,CASRTWAHVDEQYF,TGTGCCAGCAGAACTTGGGCCCATGTGGACGAGCAGTACTTC
.,TRBV2,.,TRBJ2-7,CASSEGHDPTYEQYF,TGTGCCAGCAGTGAGGGACACGACCCAACCTACGAGCAGTACTTC
.,TRBV4-3,.,TRBJ1-2,CASSQAGTAWGSGYTF,TGCGCCAGCAGCCAAGCAGGGACCGCCTGGGGTAGTGGCTACACCTTC
many,TRBV27,.,TRBJ1-1,CASSLAVMNTEAFF,TGTGCCAGCAGTTTGGCAGTCATGAACACTGAAGCTTTCTTT
.,TRBV7-2,.,TRBJ2-1,CASSLAWYTTLSSYNEQFF,TGTGCCAGCAGCTTAGCTTGGTATACTACCCTCAGCTCCTACAATGAGCAGTTCTTC
.,TRBV11-3,TRBD2,TRBJ2-2,CASSLGGLAGSYTGELFF,TGTGCCAGCAGCTTAGGTGGACTAGCGGGGAGTTACACCGGGGAGCTGTTTTTT
.,TRBV2,TRBD2,TRBJ2-1,CASKYPGAGDISYNEQFF,TGTGCCAGCAAGTACCCCGGAGCGGGGGACATCTCCTACAATGAGCAGTTCTTC
.,TRBV6-5,.,TRBJ1-5,CASSSSGGAEQPQHF,TGTGCCAGCAGTTCTTCTGGGGGGGCCGAGCAGCCCCAGCATTTT
.,TRBV5-4,.,TRBJ1-2,CASSLSNDGYTF,TGTGCCAGCAGCTTGAGTAACGATGGCTACACCTTC
few,TRBV7-3,TRBD2,TRBJ2-5,CASSLVGSGGLETQYF,TGTGCCAGCAGCTTAGTGGGTAGCGGGGGCTTGGAGACCCAGTACTTC
.,TRBV5-6,.,TRBJ1-1,CASSLAVSEAFF,TGTGCCAGCAGCTTGGCCGTCAGTGAAGCTTTCTTT
.,TRBV21-1,.,TRBJ2-3,CASSRTGGADTQYF,TGTGCCAGCAGCAGGACAGGCGGTGCAGATACGCAGTATTTT
.,TRBV10-3,.,TRBJ1-3,CAISASEGSGNTIYF,TGTGCCATCAGTGCTTCAGAAGGGTCTGGAAACACCATATATTTT
many,TRBV15,TRBD2,TRBJ2-1,CATSTSGILRNEQFF,TGTGCCACCAGCACTAGCGGGATCCTTAGGAATGAGCAGTTCTTC
few,TRBV12-5,.,TRBJ2-3,CASGLVQGRGTQYF,TGTGCTAGTGGTTTGGTACAGGGAAGGGGTACGCAGTATTTT
once,TRBV29-1,.,TRBJ1-2,CSVEEIEGEPDYGYTF,TGCAGCGTTGAAGAAATTGAGGGAGAACCTGACTATGGCTACACCTTC
.,TRBV13,.,TRBJ2-2,CASMGNTGELFF,TGTGCCAGCATGGGGAACACCGGGGAGCTGTTTTTT
.,TRBV4-1,TRBD1,TRBJ2-1,CASSQPIRGLRSEQFF,TGCGCCAGCAGCCAGCCCATAAGGGGGCTGAGGAGTGAGCAGTTCTTC
.,TRBV19,.,TRBJ1-5,CASSIRDSNQPQHF,TGTGCCAGTAGTATACGAGATAGCAATCAGCCCCAGCATTTT
few,TRBV6-6,.,TRBJ2-2,CASSYATYTGELFF,TGTGCCAGCAGTTACGCGACTTACACCGGGGAGCTGTTTTTT
few,TRBV9,TRBD2,TRBJ2-1,CASSVREGPINEQFF,TGTGCCAGCAGCGTACGGGAGGGGCCGATTAATGAGCAGTTCTTC
.,TRBV7-9,.,TRBJ2-2,CASSFRTEGELFF,TGTGCCAGCAGCTTCCGGACGGAAGGGGAGCTGTTTTTT
.,TRBV15,.,TRBJ1-5,CATSRVFRNLNQPQHF,TGTGCCACCAGCAGAGTGTTCAGGAATCTCAATCAGCCCCAGCATTTT
.,TRBV13,.,TRBJ1-5,CASSSRTHDIRNQPQHF,TGTGCCAGCAGCTCGCGGACCCATGACATCCGGAATCAGCCCCAGCATTTT
.,TRBV18,TRBD1,TRBJ1-5,CASSRKKSRGRNQPQHF,TGTGCCAGCTCACGTAAAAAATCCAGGGGGAGGAATCAGCCCCAGCATTTT
.,TRBV5-1,.,TRBJ1-5,CASSPRLLGGNQPQHF,TGCGCCAGCAGCCCCCGTCTTCTTGGGGGCAATCAGCCCCAGCATTTT
.,TRBV15,TRBD1,TRBJ1-4,CATSRIDRGPEKLFF,TGTGCCACCAGCAGGATAGACAGGGGCCCAGAAAAACTGTTTTTT
.,TRBV6-5,.,TRBJ2-7,CASSAATEDYEQYF,TGTGCCAGCAGTGCCGCGACAGAGGACTACGAGCAGTACTTC
.,TRBV29-1,TRBD1,TRBJ2-2,CSVAGTGKNTGELFF,TGCAGCGTTGCCGGGACAGGGAAGAACACCGGGGAGCTGTTTTTT
.,TRBV15,.,TRBJ2-1,CATSRDLTGNEQFF,TGTGCCACCAGCAGAGATTTGACGGGCAATGAGCAGTTCTTC
.,TRBV5-6,.,TRBJ1-1,CASSLGGATEAFF,TGTGCCAGCAGCTTGGGCGGGGCCACTGAAGCTTTCTTT
.,TRBV5-6,.,TRBJ1-1,CASSPGVLEAFF,TGTGCCAGCAGCCCGGGGGTCCTTGAAGCTTTCTTT
.,TRBV27,.,TRBJ1-5,CASSPVTASNQPQHF,TGTGCCAGCAGCCCCGTCACTGCAAGCAATCAGCCCCAGCATTTT
.,TRBV30,TRBD2,TRBJ2-7,CAWDKAGGQYEQYF,TGTGCCTGGGATAAAGCGGGGGGTCAATACGAGCAGTACTTC
.,TRBV5-5,.,TRBJ2-7,CASSFGTNGEQYF,TGTGCCAGCAGCTTCGGGACAAACGGCGAGCAGTACTTC